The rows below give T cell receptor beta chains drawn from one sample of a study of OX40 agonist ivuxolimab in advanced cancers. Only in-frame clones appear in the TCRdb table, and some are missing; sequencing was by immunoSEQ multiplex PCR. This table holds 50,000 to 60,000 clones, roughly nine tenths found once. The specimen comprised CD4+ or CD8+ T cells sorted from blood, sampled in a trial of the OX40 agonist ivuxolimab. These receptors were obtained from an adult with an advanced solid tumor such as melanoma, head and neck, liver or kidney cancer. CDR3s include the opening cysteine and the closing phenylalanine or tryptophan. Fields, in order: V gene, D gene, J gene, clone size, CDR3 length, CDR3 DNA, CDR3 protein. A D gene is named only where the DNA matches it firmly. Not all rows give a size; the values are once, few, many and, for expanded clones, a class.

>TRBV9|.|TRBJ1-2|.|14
TGTGCCAGCAGCGTAGCCGAGGGATCGCATGGCTACACCTTC
CASSVAEGSHGYTF
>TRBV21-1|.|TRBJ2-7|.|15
TGTGCCAGCAGCAAGGGAGTCTCAAGCTCCTACGAGCAGTACTTC
CASSKGVSSSYEQYF
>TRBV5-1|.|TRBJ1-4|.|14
TGCGCCAGCAGCTTGGGGCCCTCTATGTCAAAACTGTTTTTT
CASSLGPSMSKLFF
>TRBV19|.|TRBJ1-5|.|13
TGTGCCAGTAGCCCCCAGGAGGGCCAGCCCCAGCATTTT
CASSPQEGQPQHF
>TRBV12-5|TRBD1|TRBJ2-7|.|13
TGTGCTAGTGGCCCGGACAGGTCCTACGAGCAGTACTTC
CASGPDRSYEQYF
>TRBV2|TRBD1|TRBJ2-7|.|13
TGTGCCAGCAGTTCCGGACAGGGTTACGAGCAGTACTTC
CASSSGQGYEQYF
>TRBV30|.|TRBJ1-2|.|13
TGTGCCTGGTCCCAGGGACTCAACTATGGCTACACCTTC
CAWSQGLNYGYTF
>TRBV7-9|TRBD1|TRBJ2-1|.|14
TGTGCCAGCAGCCTCCGGGACAGAAACAATGAGCAGTTCTTC
CASSLRDRNNEQFF
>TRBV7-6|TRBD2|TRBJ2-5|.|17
TGTGCCAGCAGCTTAGGACTAGCGGGGACCGTCCAAGAGACCCAGTACTTC
CASSLGLAGTVQETQYF
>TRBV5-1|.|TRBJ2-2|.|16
TGCGCCAGCAGCGCTGGTCCTAGCGAAAGCCCCGGGGAGCTGTTTTTT
CASSAGPSESPGELFF
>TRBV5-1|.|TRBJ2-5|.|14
TGCGCCAGCAGCCTAGCGAGGGAGAAAGAGACCCAGTACTTC
CASSLAREKETQYF
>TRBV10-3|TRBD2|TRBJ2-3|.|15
TGTGCCATCACTCCGGGACTAGCGGGGTCAGATACGCAGTATTTT
CAITPGLAGSDTQYF
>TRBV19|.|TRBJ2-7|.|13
TGTGCCAGCAGCACGGGCAGCTCCTACGAGCAGTACTTC
CASSTGSSYEQYF
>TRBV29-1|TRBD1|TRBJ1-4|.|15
TGCAGCGTTGAAGTTCCGGACAGGGTGGATGAAAAACTGTTTTTT
CSVEVPDRVDEKLFF
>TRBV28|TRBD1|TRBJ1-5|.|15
TGTGCCAGCCAGGGGTCCCAGGGGGGCAATCAGCCCCAGCATTTT
CASQGSQGGNQPQHF
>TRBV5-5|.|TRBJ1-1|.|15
TGTGCCAGCAGCTTGGTCGGCCCGCTGAACACTGAAGCTTTCTTT
CASSLVGPLNTEAFF
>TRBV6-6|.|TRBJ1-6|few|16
TGTGCCAGCAGTTACGCACTTGCCGGTTCCAATTCACCCCTCCACTTT
CASSYALAGSNSPLHF
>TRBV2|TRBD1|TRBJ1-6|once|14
TGTGCCAGCAGGACATCTGGGACAGCCCTTAGGGTACACTTT
CASRTSGTALRVHF
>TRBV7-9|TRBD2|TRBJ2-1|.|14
TGTGCCAGCAGCCCCGGACTAGCGGGCGAGAGTCAGTTCTTC
CASSPGLAGESQFF
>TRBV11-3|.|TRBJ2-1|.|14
TGTGCCAGCAGCTTGGGGTCGCCCGGGAATGAGCAGTTCTTC
CASSLGSPGNEQFF